The T cell receptor (beta chain) described here comes from a study of cytomegalovirus exposure and HLA in healthy donors. Sequenced by immunoSEQ multiplex PCR; TCRdb stores in-frame clones only, minus some. The table shows under 300,000 clones, with roughly 89% occurring only once. While the first cohort had hundreds of subjects, the donors belonged to the separate validation cohort of 100 to 150 subjects. The germline V gene has CDR1 LNHDA and CDR2 SQIVND (reference sequence). The V and J ends lost 3 bases and 14 bases respectively, with 31 bases between them. There are 17 residues in the CDR3. The sequencing sample was made of PBMCs. V is TRBV19 and J is TRBJ2-5; tentative D call: TRBD1 (6 bases). The receptor comes from a woman between 18 and 30 years old in good health and CMV-seronegative. The CDR3 here is CASSIDGMGAGILHYYF. The CDR3 coding sequence is TGTGCCAGTAGTATTGATGGAATGGGGGCCGGTATCCTGCACTACTACTTC.